Sequencing of this TCR beta chain was carried out in a study of OX40 agonist ivuxolimab in advanced cancers. Background on the study: An agonistic human IgG2 monoclonal antibody against OX40 (CD134) was given.

Repertoires were generated with immunoSEQ multiplex PCR, while TCRdb's copy carries only in-frame clones and drops some. The top ten clones hold over 9.5% of a sample with around 65,000 clones, approximately 90% of them seen once. V lost 6 bases to trimming and J lost 4 bases, with 13 bases between them. The CDR3 sequence is 14 residues long. CDR1 is SGHNT and CDR2 is YENEEA in the germline V gene. Systemic immunosuppression or a history of autoimmune disease excluded patients. The sequence came from an adult with an advanced solid tumor such as melanoma, head and neck, liver or kidney cancer. Sequenced material: CD4+ or CD8+ T cells sorted from blood, taken in a trial of the OX40 agonist ivuxolimab. This rearrangement joins TRBV11-3 to TRBJ2-1; no clear D gene. The CDR3 DNA follows: TGTGCCAGCAGTCGGGCGGAACATTACAATGAGCAGTTCTTC. Translating gives CASSRAEHYNEQFF.